Following are 20 T cell receptor beta chains from one sample sequenced in a study of blood T cells in healthy people across ages. Then a second PCR, running roughly 7 to 11 cycles, was carried out with a sample-barcoded 5' primer and a J-beta primer mix. TCRdb reprocessed the 5' RACE reads via MiXCR and lists one record per CDR3 protein. Of some 640,000 distinct CDR3 sequences in the sample, approximately 30% were seen once. Material for sequencing was blood. These receptors were obtained from a woman of 80 years or more in good health.

In its sample, this clonotype was seen many times. V is TRBV3-1 and J is TRBJ2-7, with D perhaps TRBD1 or TRBD2 (5 bases each). Germline lookup yields CDR1 LGHDT and CDR2 YNNKEL (reference sequence). The CDR3 is 14 amino acids. V was shortened by 4 bases and J by 0 bases, with 10 bases between the two germline ends. CDR3 in DNA: TGTGCCAGCAGCCGGGACCCATTCTCCTACGAGCAGTACTTC. It codes for CASSRDPFSYEQYF.

This rearrangement joins TRBV5-1 to TRBJ2-3; perhaps TRBD1 as D (6 bases). The V and J ends lost 7 bases and 0 bases respectively, with 12 bases between them. The CDR3 sequence is 14 residues long. The germline V gene has CDR1 SGHRS and CDR2 YFSETQ. This CDR3 reads CASAGVASTDTQYF. The CDR3 region has the DNA TGCGCCAGCGCAGGGGTAGCGAGCACAGATACGCAGTATTTT.

V usage is TRBV7-2 and J usage is TRBJ2-1; 12 positions agree with TRBD1. The length of the CDR3 is 16 residues. The ends lost 3 bases at V and 8 bases at J; junction bases unmatched: 8. Germline CDR1 reads SGHTA; CDR2 reads FQGNSA. The CDR3 here is CASSFMPGTGGDEQFF. The CDR3 bases are TGTGCCAGCAGCTTCATGCCCGGGACAGGGGGCGATGAGCAGTTCTTC.

This clonotype was counted many times. V gene TRBV14 combines with J gene TRBJ2-7; possible D gene TRBD1, 6 bases. The CDR3 is 15 amino acids. Germline V gene data show CDR1 as SGHDN and CDR2 as FVKESK. V dropped 3 bases and J dropped 6 bases, with 18 bases sitting between them. The CDR3, as DNA: TGTGCCAGCAGCCAGAACCCGACAGGAGCTGGCGAGCAGTACTTC. Its translation is CASSQNPTGAGEQYF.

V usage is TRBV7-9 and J usage is TRBJ2-7, with TRBD2 matching 10 bases. Looked up from germline, CDR1 is SEHNR and CDR2 is FQNEAQ (reference sequence). V lost 1 base to trimming and J lost 2 bases; unmatched junction nucleotides: 2. The length of the CDR3 is 15 residues. The CDR3 protein is CASSLGLAGPYEQYF. The CDR3 coding sequence is TGTGCCAGCAGCTTAGGACTAGCGGGTCCCTACGAGCAGTACTTC.

This clonotype occurred many times. J is TRBJ1-5 and V is TRBV7-2; D is ambiguous. V was shortened by 2 bases and J by 0 bases, with 5 bases between the two germline ends. Germline assignment: CDR1 SGHTA and CDR2 FQGNSA. This CDR3 has 14 amino acids. This CDR3 reads CASSLRNSNQPQHF. CDR3 bases: TGTGCCAGCAGCTTAAGGAATAGCAATCAGCCCCAGCATTTT.

This clonotype appeared many times. The V gene is TRBV11-1, the J gene TRBJ2-4, with a weak D call TRBD1 (5 bases). The CDR3 has 15 amino acids. Germline V gives CDR1 SGHAT, CDR2 FQDESV (reference sequence). V gave up 1 base and J gave up 6 bases, with 13 bases separating them. The CDR3 bases are TGTGCCAGCAGCTTAGAAAATGTTAGGGGAAACATTCAGTACTTC. Encoded protein: CASSLENVRGNIQYF.

V gene TRBV5-1 combines with J gene TRBJ1-1; D is perhaps TRBD1 (6 bases). With 0 bases removed from V and 4 bases from J, the gap between germline ends came to 16 bases. The CDR3 sequence is 16 residues long. Germline V CDR1 and CDR2: SGHRS, YFSETQ. For the CDR3, the DNA is TGCGCCAGCAGCTTGGATTCCGGGGGGCTGGGCACTGAAGCTTTCTTT. This encodes CASSLDSGGLGTEAFF.

About this clonotype: A much bigger clone sits one base away, suggesting this may be a read error. This sequence joins TRBV27 and TRBJ2-5; D may be TRBD1 or TRBD2 (5 bases each). Germline V CDR1 and CDR2: MNHEY, SMNVEV (reference sequence). This CDR3 has 15 amino acids. The germline V and J ends were trimmed by 4 bases and 5 bases, with 17 bases remaining between them. CDR3 in amino acids: CASSSSSFGTETQYF. The CDR3 region has the DNA TGTGCCAGCAGTTCTTCCTCGTTTGGGACGGAGACCCAGTACTTC.

The chain has TRBV7-2 and TRBJ2-1; D perhaps matches TRBD2 (6 bases). Germline CDR1 and CDR2: SGHTA and FQGNSA. CDR3 length: 15 amino acids. V shed 5 bases and J shed 5 bases, with 16 bases lying between them. For the CDR3, the DNA is TGTGCCAGCAGCCCGGGACTTAGCAAGGACAATGAGCAGTTCTTC. Its translation: CASSPGLSKDNEQFF.

The chain couples TRBV9 to TRBJ1-3; 8 bases align to TRBD1. The germline CDR1 and CDR2 sequences are SGDLS and YYNGEE. The trim removed 2 bases at V and 0 bases at J, leaving 7 bases unmatched. The CDR3 consists of 17 residues. DNA of the CDR3: TGTGCCAGCAGCGTGAGAATGGACAGGGCCTCTGGAAACACCATATATTTT. Its translation is CASSVRMDRASGNTIYF.

A remark on this clonotype: This sequence may be a read error, since a much larger clone differs from it by one base. The chain uses TRBV5-1 and TRBJ1-1, with TRBD1 matching over 8 bases. The CDR3 runs to 14 residues. Germline CDR1 and CDR2: SGHRS and YFSETQ. This chain's CDR3 is CASTKGQVNTGAFF. The CDR3, as DNA: TGCGCCAGCACCAAGGGACAGGTAAACACTGGAGCTTTCTTT. The complete variable domain, with remaining parts taken from reference TRBV5-1 and TRBJ1-1, reads KAGVTQTPRYLIKTRGQQVTLSCSPISGHRSVSWYQQTPGQGLQFLFEYFSETQRNKGNFPGRFSGRQFSNSRSEMNVSTLELGDSALYLCASTKGQVNTGAFFGQGTRLTVV.

This clonotype has only a few counts. The chain is built from TRBV30 and TRBJ1-2; 7 bases agree with TRBD1. Germline trimming cut 0 bases from V and 6 bases from J; bases unmatched to any gene: 13. The CDR3 loop spans 16 amino acids. Germline CDR1 reads GTSNPN; CDR2 reads SVGIG (reference sequence). CDR3 loop: CAWSVFVSARGDGYTF. In DNA, the CDR3 is TGTGCCTGGAGTGTATTCGTCAGTGCCAGGGGGGATGGCTACACCTTC. The complete variable domain, with remaining parts taken from reference TRBV30 and TRBJ1-2, reads SQTIHQWPATLVQPVGSPLSLECTVEGTSNPNLYWYRQAAGRGLQLLFYSVGIGQISSEVPQNLSASRPQDRQFILSSKKLLLSDSGFYLCAWSVFVSARGDGYTFGSGTRLTVV.

The table lists this clonotype with many counts. The chain employs TRBV25-1 and TRBJ2-7, with D possibly being TRBD1 (5 bases). Germline assignment: CDR1 MGHDK and CDR2 SYGVNS. This CDR3 has 12 amino acids. The ends were cut back, 8 bases at V and 4 bases at J, with 12 bases in the middle. CDR3 loop: CASSGQRYEQYF. The DNA for the CDR3 is TGTGCCAGCTCCGGACAAAGGTACGAGCAGTACTTC.

This clonotype was observed a few times. A clone one base away is much larger, so this may be a read error. The gene calls are TRBV6-2 or TRBV6-3 and TRBJ1-2; 7 bases agree with TRBD1. The CDR3 length is 12 residues. V shed 11 bases, J shed 5 bases, and the junction held 8 bases outside the gene matches. Per germline, CDR1 MNHEY and CDR2 SVGEGT. CDR3 DNA: TGTGCCGGCACCGGGACAGAATATGGCTACACCTTC. Protein: CAGTGTEYGYTF.

About this clonotype itself: This sequence may be a read error, since a much larger clone differs from it by one base. V is TRBV6-2 or TRBV6-3 and J is TRBJ2-7; tentative D call: TRBD1 (5 bases). The CDR3 length is 16 residues. Germline CDR1 and CDR2: MNHEY and SVGEGT. V was trimmed by 0 bases and J by 7 bases, leaving 19 bases between them. CDR3 sequence reads: CASSYSSRVPYNEQYF. CDR3 DNA sequence: TGTGCCAGCAGTTACTCGAGCAGGGTGCCCTACAATGAGCAGTACTTC.

The sample holds one count of this clonotype. J is TRBJ2-4 and V is TRBV5-1; the match to TRBD1 covers 9 bases. The CDR3 is 15 amino acids. Losses at the gene ends were 6 bases for V and 6 bases for J; bases not matched to a gene: 10. Germline V CDR1 and CDR2: SGHRS, YFSETQ. The CDR3 region has the DNA TGCGCCAGCAATCCGGGACAGGGATTCAGAAACATTCAGTACTTC. It encodes CASNPGQGFRNIQYF.

This clonotype has only a few counts. This may be a read error: a much more frequent sequence differs by one nucleotide. The chain is built from TRBV29-1 and TRBJ2-1; 9 bases map to TRBD1. TRBJ2-7 explains the end of the DNA better; the J call may be wrong. Per the germline V gene, CDR1 is SQVTM and CDR2 is ANQGSEA. The CDR3 is 17 residues long. CDR3 region: CSVEDWDRVTAYNEQYF. The CDR3 bases are TGCAGCGTTGAAGATTGGGACAGGGTAACGGCCTACAATGAGCAGTACTTC.

V and J are TRBV25-1 and TRBJ1-6, with D uncertain. Germline V lookup: CDR1 MGHDK, CDR2 SYGVNS. This CDR3 has 20 amino acids. The V end lost 1 base, the J end lost 2 bases, and 21 bases lay between the germline ends. DNA of the CDR3: TGTGCCAGCAGTGAATCGATCTCCTTTGACATCGGCACCTATAATTCACCCCTCCACTTT. It encodes CASSESISFDIGTYNSPLHF. The full variable domain, completed using reference TRBV25-1 and TRBJ1-6, is EADIYQTPRYLVIGTGKKITLECSQTMGHDKMYWYQQDPGMELHLIHYSYGVNSTEKGDLSSESTVSRIRTEHFPLTLESARPSHTSQYLCASSESISFDIGTYNSPLHFGNGTRLTVT.

The chain has TRBV20-1 and TRBJ2-1; TRBD2 aligns across 11 bases. Germline trimming cut 5 bases from V and 3 bases from J; bases unmatched to any gene: 6. CDR3 length equals 15 residues. Germline V gives CDR1 DFQATT, CDR2 SNEGSKA (reference sequence). CDR3 coding DNA: TGCAGTGCTCTCTTAGCGGGGGGGTACTACAATGAGCAGTTCTTC. Its protein product is CSALLAGGYYNEQFF.